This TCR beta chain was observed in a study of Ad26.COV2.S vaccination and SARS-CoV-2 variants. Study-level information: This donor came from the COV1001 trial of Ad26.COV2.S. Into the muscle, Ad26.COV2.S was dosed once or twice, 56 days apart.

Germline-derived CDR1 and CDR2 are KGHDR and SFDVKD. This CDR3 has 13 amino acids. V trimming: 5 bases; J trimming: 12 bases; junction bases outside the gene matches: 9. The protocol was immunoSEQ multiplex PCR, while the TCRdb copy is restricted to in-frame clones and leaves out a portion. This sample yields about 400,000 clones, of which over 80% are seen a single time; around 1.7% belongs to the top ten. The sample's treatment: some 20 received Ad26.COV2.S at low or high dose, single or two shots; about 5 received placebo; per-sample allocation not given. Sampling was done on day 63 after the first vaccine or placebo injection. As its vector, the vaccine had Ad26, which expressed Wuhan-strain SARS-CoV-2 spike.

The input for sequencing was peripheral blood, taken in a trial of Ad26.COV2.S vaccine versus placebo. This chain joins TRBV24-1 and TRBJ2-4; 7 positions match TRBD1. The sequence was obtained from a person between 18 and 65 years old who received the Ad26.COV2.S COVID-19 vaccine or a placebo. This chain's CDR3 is CATSGGTVLPQYF. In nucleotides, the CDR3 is TGTGCCACCAGTGGTGGGACAGTATTGCCTCAGTACTTC.